This is a list of T cell receptor beta chains from one sample in a study of radiation and T cells in renal cell carcinoma. TCRdb's table, derived via immunoSEQ multiplex PCR, lists solely in-frame clones and lacks some. The top ten clones hold 1.5% to 2% of a sample with 100,000 to 150,000 clones, approximately 78% of them seen once. The source was blood, collected from a patient whose treatment included radiotherapy and nephrectomy. Receptors originate from a woman in her sixties with renal cell carcinoma. Each CDR3 is given with its conserved first and last residue. A D gene is named only where the DNA matches it firmly. Only part of the rows carry a size: once, few, many, or a class if the clone is expanded.

DNA,CDR3,V,D,J,size
TGTGCCAGCAGTGAACCCCAGGGGGAGCTGTTTTTT,CASSEPQGELFF,TRBV6-1,-,TRBJ2-2,many
TGCGCCAGCAGCCAAGAACGGGGGGCGGGGGAGCAGTACTTC,CASSQERGAGEQYF,TRBV4-1,-,TRBJ2-7,-
TGTGCCAGCAGTGGAGGGGTCGGTTATGGCTACACCTTC,CASSGGVGYGYTF,TRBV2,-,TRBJ1-2,few
TGTGCCAGCAGTCCGTTCGGGGTAGAGGGAGAGACCCAGTACTTC,CASSPFGVEGETQYF,TRBV6-5,-,TRBJ2-5,once
TGTGCCAGCAGAGAGGGTGCAACTAATGAAAAACTGTTTTTT,CASREGATNEKLFF,TRBV28,-,TRBJ1-4,-
TGTGCCAGCAGCTTCGGGGTAGGAGGGGAGCAGTACTTC,CASSFGVGGEQYF,TRBV11-3,-,TRBJ2-7,-
TGCGCCAGCAGCCAAGAGTCGAGGGTGGCTAACTATGGCTACACCTTC,CASSQESRVANYGYTF,TRBV4-3,-,TRBJ1-2,once
TGTGCCAGCAGCTTAGTAAGAGGGAACACTGAAGCTTTCTTT,CASSLVRGNTEAFF,TRBV7-2,-,TRBJ1-1,-
TGCGCCAGCAGCTTGCAGCAATCGGGCCCCCGGGAGCTGTTTTTT,CASSLQQSGPRELFF,TRBV5-1,-,TRBJ2-2,-
TGTGCCAGCAGAAGGACAGGTGATAACACTGAAGCTTTCTTT,CASRRTGDNTEAFF,TRBV6-4,TRBD1,TRBJ1-1,-
TGTGCCACCACGGGGGTCAGCTCCTACAATGAGCAGTTCTTC,CATTGVSSYNEQFF,TRBV2,-,TRBJ2-1,-
TGTGCCAGCAGAGGACAGCCGGACACTGAAGCTTTCTTT,CASRGQPDTEAFF,TRBV6-1,-,TRBJ1-1,-
TGCGCCAGCAGCCTCGGACAGGCCCCCTACGAGCAGTACTTC,CASSLGQAPYEQYF,TRBV5-1,TRBD1,TRBJ2-7,-
TGTGCCAGCAGCACCCTCATGGGGGGGCTAGCGGGAGTAGGGCAAGAGACCCAGTACTTC,CASSTLMGGLAGVGQETQYF,TRBV9,TRBD2,TRBJ2-5,-
TGTGCCGAACACAGGCCACCTTCGCCCTACGAGCAGTACTTC,CAEHRPPSPYEQYF,TRBV6-5,-,TRBJ2-7,few
TGTGCCACCAGCAGAGATCGGGGACAGGGAAACACCATATATTTT,CATSRDRGQGNTIYF,TRBV15,TRBD1,TRBJ1-3,-
TGTGCCAGCAGGCTAGGGACCAGGGGTCCCCTCCACTTT,CASRLGTRGPLHF,TRBV11-2,-,TRBJ1-6,-
TGTGCCAGCAGCCCCAAGTCAGTCTATGGCTACACCTTC,CASSPKSVYGYTF,TRBV5-8,-,TRBJ1-2,few
TGTGCCAGCAGCTTAATGAGGGGGGATACGCAGTATTTT,CASSLMRGDTQYF,TRBV7-8,-,TRBJ2-3,-
TGTGCCAGCAGTCCCCAGGACAGGGGCAAATACACCTTC,CASSPQDRGKYTF,TRBV28,TRBD1,TRBJ1-2,-
TGTGCCAGCAGTGGTCGGACAAACGAGCAGTACTTC,CASSGRTNEQYF,TRBV6-6,-,TRBJ2-7,-
TGTGCCAGCAGCGGACTAGCGGGAAACACCGGGGAGCTGTTTTTT,CASSGLAGNTGELFF,TRBV9,TRBD2,TRBJ2-2,-
TGTGCCAGCAGCGATCGCTATGGCTACACCTTC,CASSDRYGYTF,TRBV7-6,-,TRBJ1-2,-
TGTGCCAGCAGCTCTACGGACGGATATAATGAAAAACTGTTTTTT,CASSSTDGYNEKLFF,TRBV7-9,-,TRBJ1-4,-
TGTGCCAGCAGTTACTCCAACAGGGGGCGGGAGCAGTACTTC,CASSYSNRGREQYF,TRBV6-5,TRBD1,TRBJ2-7,-
TGCGCCAGCAGGGTGACTGGGTGGGAGACCCAGTACTTC,CASRVTGWETQYF,TRBV5-1,-,TRBJ2-5,-
TGTGCCTGGAGTACCCCCCGGGGACTAGCGGGGAGGGACATTCAGTACTTC,CAWSTPRGLAGRDIQYF,TRBV30,TRBD2,TRBJ2-4,few
TGTGCCAGCACCGCAGACAGGGAGCCTTACGAGCAGTACTTC,CASTADREPYEQYF,TRBV6-5,TRBD1,TRBJ2-7,-
TGTGCCAGCAGTCCCGGGACGCTCAACACTGAAGCTTTCTTT,CASSPGTLNTEAFF,TRBV6-6,-,TRBJ1-1,-
TGTGCCAGCAGCTTGGGACAGGGGCTTGTTGGCTACACCTTC,CASSLGQGLVGYTF,TRBV5-4,TRBD1,TRBJ1-2,few
TGTGCCAGCAGACGCGGACGGGCCGGGCCATACGAGCAGTACTTC,CASRRGRAGPYEQYF,TRBV6-5,-,TRBJ2-7,-
TGCGCCAGCAGCTCCGGGACAGGGTCCTACGAGCAGTACTTC,CASSSGTGSYEQYF,TRBV5-1,TRBD1,TRBJ2-7,-
TGTGCCAGCAGTGACTCCGGGGGGGGAAGCACAGATACGCAGTATTTT,CASSDSGGGSTDTQYF,TRBV6-4,TRBD2,TRBJ2-3,-
TGTGCCAGCAGCTTCGGGCAGGGCGTTGATGAGCAGTACTTC,CASSFGQGVDEQYF,TRBV7-3,-,TRBJ2-7,-
TGTGCCAGCAGTCCCCGGCCCCCATATGAAAAACTGTTTTTT,CASSPRPPYEKLFF,TRBV7-9,-,TRBJ1-4,-
TGTGCCAGCAGGGGGCAGGGCCCAGATACGCAGTATTTT,CASRGQGPDTQYF,TRBV7-9,-,TRBJ2-3,few
TGTGCCAGCAGCTTAGCTGGGGCGGGAGGCACCGGGGAGCTGTTTTTT,CASSLAGAGGTGELFF,TRBV7-6,TRBD2,TRBJ2-2,-
TGTGCCACCAGCAGAGCACTGGGACAGGGGCAGTACTTC,CATSRALGQGQYF,TRBV15,TRBD1,TRBJ2-7,-
TGTGCCAGTAGTCTGGGGACAGGGTCTGAAGAGACCCAGTACTTC,CASSLGTGSEETQYF,TRBV19,TRBD1,TRBJ2-5,-
TGTGCCAGCAGCACCCCGGGACTAGCGGGAGGTTACCACAATGAGCAGTTCTTC,CASSTPGLAGGYHNEQFF,TRBV7-9,TRBD2,TRBJ2-1,-
TGTGCCAGCAGCTGGGACAGGGCTGATGAGCAGTTCTTC,CASSWDRADEQFF,TRBV5-6,TRBD1,TRBJ2-1,-
TGTGCCAGCAGCGTTGGGGACAGAGCTATGGAGCAGTACTTC,CASSVGDRAMEQYF,TRBV7-9,TRBD1,TRBJ2-7,-
TGTGCCAGCAGCCGCCCGGTGGTACTGAACACTGAAGCTTTCTTT,CASSRPVVLNTEAFF,TRBV7-9,-,TRBJ1-1,-